A few counts support the clone carrying this T cell receptor (beta chain). This sample is part of a study of cytomegalovirus exposure and HLA in healthy donors. The V gene end was trimmed by 7 bases and the J gene end by 5 bases; junction bases not matched to a gene: 6. CDR1 SGHRS and CDR2 YFSETQ come from the germline V gene. The CDR3 loop spans 13 amino acids. The PCR ran on 60 Vbeta and 13 Jbeta primers. The repertoire was sequenced with immunoSEQ multiplex PCR; TCRdb's copy has only in-frame clones and lacks some. The sample has roughly 120,000 clones, roughly two thirds seen once. The chain recombines TRBV5-1 with TRBJ2-5, with 9 bases aligning to TRBD2. The sequenced sample was PBMCs. The clonotype was recovered from a young man in good health and CMV-seropositive. CDR3 loop: CASGTAGGETQYF. CDR3 coding DNA: TGCGCCAGCGGGACAGCGGGAGGTGAGACCCAGTACTTC.